This T cell receptor (beta chain) was obtained from a study of molecular identifiers for immune sequencing clone quantification. One entry per CDR3 protein, called by TCRdb with MiXCR from the PCR reads. The sample has more than 550,000 distinct CDR3 sequences, less than 30% seen once. Many counts were recorded for this clonotype. Trimming took off 5 bases at V and 8 bases at J, with 18 bases between the two ends. The CDR3 extends over 14 amino acids. The germline gives CDR1 SEHNR, CDR2 FQNEAQ (reference sequence). This chain uses TRBV7-9 with TRBJ1-1; no clear D. The sequencing input was naive CD8+ T cells from blood, with Jurkat cell RNA spiked in. Subset denoted: FACS-sorted CD8+CD4-CCR7+CD45RA+ naive T cells. The sequence came from a human donor in good health. Some libraries in this study had Jurkat cell RNA spiked in. The CDR3 sequence: CASSPPSEKREAFF. The DNA for the CDR3 is TGTGCCAGCAGCCCGCCCTCAGAGAAAAGAGAAGCTTTCTTT.